This TCR beta chain was sequenced in a study of read filtering for tumor transcriptome and immune sequencing. The overall study: R-ISS stage counts were fewer than ten for I, about 15 for II, six or seven for III. RNA-seq yielded only roughly 80 to 1,400 TCR reads, IR-seq about 3.5 to 11 million.

This library used roughly 400 ng RNA and molecular barcoded adaptors spanning alpha/delta and beta/gamma chains. TCRdb fed the reads into MiXCR, producing one record per CDR3 protein. The repertoire has about 37,000 distinct CDR3 sequences, roughly 12% of them found once; the top ten carry around 34%. V was clipped by 1 base and J by 9 bases; unmatched bases: 7. The V gene's germline CDR1 is SGHAT and CDR2 FQNNGV. The CDR3 runs to 15 residues. Regarding this clonotype: It differs at one base from a far larger clone, so likely a read error. The final CDR3 position lacks the conserved phenylalanine or tryptophan, pointing to a likely read error.

Every patient had bone marrow sampled while the disease was active. The sequencing input was a population of CD138-negative cells sorted from bone marrow. The chain carries TRBV11-2 and TRBJ2-1; 9 nucleotides line up with TRBD2. The TCR comes from a donor aged 40 or older with multiple myeloma. This CDR3 reads CASSLVASGEGEQFS. The DNA for the CDR3 is TGTGCCAGCAGCTTAGTGGCTAGCGGGGAGGGTGAGCAGTTCTCC.